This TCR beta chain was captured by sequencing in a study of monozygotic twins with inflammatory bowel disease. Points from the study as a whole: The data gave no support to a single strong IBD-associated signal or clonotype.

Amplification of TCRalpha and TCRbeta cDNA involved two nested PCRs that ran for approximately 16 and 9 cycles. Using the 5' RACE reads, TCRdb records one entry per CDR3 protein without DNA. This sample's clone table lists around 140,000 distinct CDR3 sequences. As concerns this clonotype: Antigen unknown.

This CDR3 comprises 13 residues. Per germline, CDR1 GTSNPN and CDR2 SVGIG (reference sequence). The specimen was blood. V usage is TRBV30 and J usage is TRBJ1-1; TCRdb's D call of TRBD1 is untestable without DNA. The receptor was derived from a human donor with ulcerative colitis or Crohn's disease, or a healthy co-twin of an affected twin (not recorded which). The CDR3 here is CAWTSGGGTEAFF. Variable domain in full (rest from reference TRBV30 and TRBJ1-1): SQTIHQWPATLVQPVGSPLSLECTVEGTSNPNLYWYRQAAGRGLQLLFYSVGIGQISSEVPQNLSASRPQDRQFILSSKKLLLSDSGFYLCAWTSGGGTEAFFGQGTRLTVV.